The 5 T cell receptor beta chains listed next were all sequenced from one sample in a study of blood T cells in healthy people across ages. Primed by a sample-barcoded 5' primer and a J-beta primer mix, a second PCR proceeded for roughly 6 to 12 cycles. TCRdb re-called the 5' RACE reads with MiXCR, one entry per CDR3 protein. The profile shows some 750,000 distinct CDR3 sequences, roughly 20% of them singletons. Specimen: blood. These receptors all stem from a man between 65 and 80 years old in good health.

The rearrangement links TRBV7-3 to TRBJ2-3, with D perhaps assigned TRBD1 or TRBD2 (5 bases each). The germline V and J ends were trimmed by 1 base and 1 base, with 9 bases remaining between them. From germline, CDR1 is SGHTA and CDR2 FQGTGA. The CDR3 has 15 amino acids. In DNA form, the CDR3 reads TGTGCCAGCAGCTTAATGGGACGGCGCACAGATACGCAGTATTTT. This codes for CASSLMGRRTDTQYF. Full variable domain (remainder filled in from reference TRBV7-3 and TRBJ2-3): GAGVSQTPSNKVTEKGKYVELRCDPISGHTALYWYRQSLGQGPEFLIYFQGTGAADDSGLPNDRFFAVRPEGSVSTLKIQRTERGDSAVYLCASSLMGRRTDTQYFGPGTRLTVL.

This clonotype appeared a single time. J is TRBJ1-1 and V is TRBV7-8; D gene ambiguous. Germline V CDR1 and CDR2: SGHVS, FQNEAQ. V was pared by 2 bases and J by 1 base, with 14 bases between. This CDR3 has 16 residues. For the CDR3, the DNA is TGTGCCAGCAGCTTAATCCGGGCCCTGAAGAACACTGAAGCTTTCTTT. This translates into CASSLIRALKNTEAFF.

Notes on this clonotype: Being one base from a much bigger clone, this may be a read error. The chain combines TRBV12-3 or TRBV12-4 with TRBJ2-1; D unclear. The CDR3 consists of 13 residues. The V end was cut by 8 bases, the J end by 6 bases, with 14 bases between. CDR3 protein: CASGPHVVNEQFF. For the CDR3, the DNA is TGTGCCAGCGGTCCCCATGTCGTCAATGAGCAGTTCTTC.

This clonotype was found a few times. The chain carries TRBV29-1 and TRBJ2-3; 7 nucleotides match TRBD2. This CDR3 is built from 13 residues. The germline gives CDR1 SQVTM, CDR2 ANQGSEA. V gave up 7 bases and J gave up 2 bases; unmatched junction bases: 6. The DNA for the CDR3 is TGCAGCGGACGGACTAGTCCCACAGATACGCAGTATTTT. The encoded protein is CSGRTSPTDTQYF.

V usage is TRBV4-3 and J usage is TRBJ2-1, with unresolved D. The V and J ends lost 4 bases and 4 bases respectively, with 8 bases between them. This CDR3 is built from 13 residues. Germline values: CDR1 LGHNA, CDR2 YSLEER. The DNA for the CDR3 is TGCGCCAGCAGCCCAAGACTTTACAATGAGCAGTTCTTC. It translates to CASSPRLYNEQFF.